This T cell receptor (beta chain) was captured by sequencing in a study of blood T cell repertoires in COVID-19. Background on the study: Samples of COVID-19 (acute and convalescent) were obtained from the United States, Italy and Spain. T cells, B-cell-depleted T cells, or PBMCs supplied cDNA or gDNA.

Authors' processing steps: By means of reference gene primer amplification, nucleated cell counts were estimated. Assay used: immunoSEQ multiplex PCR; TCRdb lists only in-frame clones, some missing. Clone size and the V and J calls come from that table; the DNA yielded D and trimming. The repertoire includes 150,000 or so clones, roughly four fifths of them detected once, and around 9.9% sits in the top ten. This CDR3 region has 15 residues. V shed 3 bases and J shed 0 bases, with 10 bases lying between them. Germline V gene lookup returns CDR1 SGDLS and CDR2 YYNGEE. Sequenced material: peripheral blood. The V gene is TRBV9, the J gene TRBJ2-1; TRBD2 might be the D (6 bases). This clonotype was sampled from a human donor in a cohort sampled during active COVID-19. The CDR3 DNA reads TGTGCCAGCAGCGCCGCGGGGAACTCCTACAATGAGCAGTTCTTC. This gives the protein CASSAAGNSYNEQFF.